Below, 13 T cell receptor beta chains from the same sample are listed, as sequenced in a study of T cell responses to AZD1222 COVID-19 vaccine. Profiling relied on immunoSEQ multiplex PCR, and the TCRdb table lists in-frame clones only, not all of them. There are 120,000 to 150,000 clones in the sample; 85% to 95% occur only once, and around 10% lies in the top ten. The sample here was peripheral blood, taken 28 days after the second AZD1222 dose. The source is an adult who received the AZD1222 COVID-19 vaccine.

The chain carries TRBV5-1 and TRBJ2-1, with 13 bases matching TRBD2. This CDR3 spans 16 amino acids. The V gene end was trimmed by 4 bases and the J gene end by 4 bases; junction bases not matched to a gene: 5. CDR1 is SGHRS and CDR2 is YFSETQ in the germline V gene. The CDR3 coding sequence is TGCGCCAGCAGCCCAGGGACTAGCGGGACTTACAATGAGCAGTTCTTC. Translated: CASSPGTSGTYNEQFF.

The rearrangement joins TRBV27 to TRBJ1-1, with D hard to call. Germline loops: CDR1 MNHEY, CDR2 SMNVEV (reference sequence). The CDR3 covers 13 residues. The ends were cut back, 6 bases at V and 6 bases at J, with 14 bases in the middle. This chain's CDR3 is CASSPFRRSEAFF. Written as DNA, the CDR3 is TGTGCCAGCAGCCCCTTCCGAAGGTCTGAAGCTTTCTTT.

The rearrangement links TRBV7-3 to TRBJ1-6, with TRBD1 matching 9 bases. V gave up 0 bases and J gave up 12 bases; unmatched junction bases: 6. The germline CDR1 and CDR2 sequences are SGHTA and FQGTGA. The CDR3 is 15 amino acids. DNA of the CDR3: TGTGCCAGCAGCTTAACAGGACAGGGGTTAGAACCCCTCCACTTT. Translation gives CASSLTGQGLEPLHF. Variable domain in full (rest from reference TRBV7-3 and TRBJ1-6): GAGVSQTPSNKVTEKGKYVELRCDPISGHTALYWYRQSLGQGPEFLIYFQGTGAADDSGLPNDRFFAVRPEGSVSTLKIQRTERGDSAVYLCASSLTGQGLEPLHFGNGTRLTVT.

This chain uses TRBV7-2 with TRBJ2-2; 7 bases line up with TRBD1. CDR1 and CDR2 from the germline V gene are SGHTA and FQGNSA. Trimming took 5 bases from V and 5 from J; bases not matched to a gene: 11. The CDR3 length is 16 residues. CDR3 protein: CASSLYRDSLTGELFF. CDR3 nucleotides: TGTGCCAGCAGCCTCTATCGGGACAGCTTAACCGGGGAGCTGTTTTTT.

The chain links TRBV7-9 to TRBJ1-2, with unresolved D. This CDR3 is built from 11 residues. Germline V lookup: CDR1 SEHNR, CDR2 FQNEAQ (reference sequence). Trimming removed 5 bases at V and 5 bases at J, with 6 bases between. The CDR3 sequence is CASSPVYGYTF. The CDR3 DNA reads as TGTGCCAGCAGCCCCGTGTATGGCTACACCTTC.

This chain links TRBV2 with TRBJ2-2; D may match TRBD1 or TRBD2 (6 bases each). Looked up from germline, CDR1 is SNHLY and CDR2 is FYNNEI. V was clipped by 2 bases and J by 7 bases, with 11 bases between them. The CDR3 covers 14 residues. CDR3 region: CASSERRGVGELFF. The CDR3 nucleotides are TGTGCCAGCAGTGAAAGGAGGGGGGTCGGGGAGCTGTTTTTT.

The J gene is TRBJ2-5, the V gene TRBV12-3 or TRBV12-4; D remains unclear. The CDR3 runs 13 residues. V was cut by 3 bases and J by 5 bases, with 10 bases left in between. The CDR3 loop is CASSLSPQETQYF. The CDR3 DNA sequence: TGTGCCAGCAGTTTGTCCCCCCAGGAGACCCAGTACTTC.

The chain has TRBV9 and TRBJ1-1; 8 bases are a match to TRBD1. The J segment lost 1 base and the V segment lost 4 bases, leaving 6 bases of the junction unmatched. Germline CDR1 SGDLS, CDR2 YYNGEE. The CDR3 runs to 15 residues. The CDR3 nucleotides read TGTGCCAGCAGCCCAGGGGGCCGGTGGAACACTGAAGCTTTCTTT. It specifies CASSPGGRWNTEAFF.

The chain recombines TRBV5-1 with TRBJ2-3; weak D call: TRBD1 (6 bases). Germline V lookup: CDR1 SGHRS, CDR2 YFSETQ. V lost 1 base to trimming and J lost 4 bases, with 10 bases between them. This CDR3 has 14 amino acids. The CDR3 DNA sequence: TGCGCCAGCAGCTTGCAGGGGTTGTCAGATACGCAGTATTTT. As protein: CASSLQGLSDTQYF.

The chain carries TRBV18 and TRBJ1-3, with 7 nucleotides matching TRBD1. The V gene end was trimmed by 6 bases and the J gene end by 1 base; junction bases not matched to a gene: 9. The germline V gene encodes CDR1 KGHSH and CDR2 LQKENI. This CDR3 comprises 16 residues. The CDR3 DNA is TGTGCCAGCTCGGGGGGACAGCCTACGTCTGGAAACACCATATATTTT. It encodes CASSGGQPTSGNTIYF.

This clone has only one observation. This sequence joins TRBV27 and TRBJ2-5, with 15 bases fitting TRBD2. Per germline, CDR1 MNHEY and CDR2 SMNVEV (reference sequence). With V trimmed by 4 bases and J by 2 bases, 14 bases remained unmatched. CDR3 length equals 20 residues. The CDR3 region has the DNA TGTGCCAGCAGTTCATATCGAAGGACTAGCGGGAGGGGAGGACAAGAGACCCAGTACTTC. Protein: CASSSYRRTSGRGGQETQYF.

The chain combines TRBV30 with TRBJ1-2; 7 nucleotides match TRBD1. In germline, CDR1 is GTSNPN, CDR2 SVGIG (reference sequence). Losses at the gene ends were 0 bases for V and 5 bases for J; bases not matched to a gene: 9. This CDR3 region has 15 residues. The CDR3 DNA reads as TGTGCCTGGAGTGTATTACTCGGACAGGAGTATGGCTACACCTTC. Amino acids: CAWSVLLGQEYGYTF.

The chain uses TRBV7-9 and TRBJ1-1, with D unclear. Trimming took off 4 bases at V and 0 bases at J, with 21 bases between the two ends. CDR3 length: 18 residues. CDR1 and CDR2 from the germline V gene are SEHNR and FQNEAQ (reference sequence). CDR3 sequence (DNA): TGTGCCAGCAGCTCCCAAGCCCCCGTGATCTATTTGAACACTGAAGCTTTCTTT. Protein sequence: CASSSQAPVIYLNTEAFF.